This entry features one T cell receptor (beta chain) sequence. Its antigen remains undetermined. It has no much larger one-base neighbor in the sample; base qualities were not kept. The intended sense of this specimen's time point label: baseline before first vaccination. Samples from vaccinated people were obtained from the UK trials COV001 and COV002, which included a single-blind randomized controlled phase 2/3 trial of AZD1222 (ChAdOx1 nCoV-19) in healthy adults. For TCRbeta chain sequencing, PBMC samples were collected from trial participants at day 0 and at day 28 after the second dose. The CDR3 regions of human TCRbeta chains were analyzed by immunosequencing. In the source study's methods: TCRs in the repertoires were compared against a reference library of SARS-CoV-2-specific TCRs that had been generated with the MIRA antigen-specificity platform. Breadth was defined as the fraction of unique TCRs that were SARS-CoV-2-associated. Depth was defined as the fraction of total T cells that were SARS-CoV-2-associated. Using the MIRA data, each spike-specific TCR was mapped to the spike region that the TCR reacts to and placed in a CD4 or CD8 class. Log10-transformed breadth and depth values were compared by one-way ANOVA with Sidak's multiple comparisons tests. What TCRdb holds here is the immuneACCESS table cut down to in-frame rearrangements. Part of the clones is not present; checked against another copy, under half of the missing clones reflect an unresolved V gene, and the others are unexplained. Clone size and V and J calls were adopted from that table, with D and trimming inferred from the DNA. This sample has more than 150,000 clones in its table, and 75% to 95% of those were observed once. The top ten hold approximately 4.8% of the sample.

This sample is drawn from a study of T cell responses to AZD1222 COVID-19 vaccine (dated by TCRdb to the early 2020s). Background for the entire study: AZD1222 recipients whose second dose came at about 4 weeks and those whose second dose came at about 12 weeks were combined into one group, since spike-specific TCR depth and breadth did not differ between the two schedules. Trial participants were enrolled by age into 18-55, 56-69 and 70-plus year subgroups, with about 150, 27 and 61 TCR-sequenced participants respectively. A total of around 240 trial participants underwent TCR sequencing, of whom nearly 210 had received two doses of AZD1222 and roughly 26 had received two doses of the MenACWY control vaccine. Overall results and qualifications from the work: No day 14 peak-response samples were available, so repertoires were characterized only after the peak T cell response. Conclusions about previously exposed vaccinees were limited because only six or seven AZD1222 recipients were SARS-CoV-2 seropositive at baseline. Participants were mostly white British and included more females than males, and it was suggested by the authors that clonal diversity may have been underestimated. The 56-69-year group was small, and its depth increase did not reach significance, likely because of low power. Vaccine-associated CD4 TCRs spanned the whole spike protein, with dominant responses in regions 160-218 and 743-854. Epitopes outside the regions mutated in the B.1.351 and B.1.1.7 variants were reportedly recognized by nearly half of the unique spike-specific TCRs. A significant rise in spike-specific TCR breadth and depth was observed after two AZD1222 doses relative to day 0 and relative to MenACWY recipients.

CDR1 and CDR2 (MDHEN, SYDVKM) derive from the germline V gene. Its CDR3 holds 16 amino acids, cysteine through phenylalanine. CDR3 DNA is the only sequence kept; it has 48 bases, read in frame from the first base. The trim is 6 bases for V and 2 bases for J, with a gap of 17 bases between the germline ends. The clonotype comes from an adult in good health. This chain is built from TRBV28 and TRBJ1-5, and possibly TRBD1, on 5 matching bases. This specimen was peripheral blood, taken on day 0 of AZD1222 vaccination. The nucleotides are TGTGCCAGCAGACTCGCCGCGGGGCGGGGCAATCAGCCCCAGCATTTT. The translation is CASRLAAGRGNQPQHF. With the portions outside the CDR3 filled from the reference TRBV28 and TRBJ1-5 genes, the complete variable region becomes DVKVTQSSRYLVKRTGEKVFLECVQDMDHENMFWYRQDPGLGLRLIYFSYDVKMKEKGDIPEGYSVSREKKERFSLILESASTNQTSMYLCASRLAAGRGNQPQHFGDGTRLSIL.